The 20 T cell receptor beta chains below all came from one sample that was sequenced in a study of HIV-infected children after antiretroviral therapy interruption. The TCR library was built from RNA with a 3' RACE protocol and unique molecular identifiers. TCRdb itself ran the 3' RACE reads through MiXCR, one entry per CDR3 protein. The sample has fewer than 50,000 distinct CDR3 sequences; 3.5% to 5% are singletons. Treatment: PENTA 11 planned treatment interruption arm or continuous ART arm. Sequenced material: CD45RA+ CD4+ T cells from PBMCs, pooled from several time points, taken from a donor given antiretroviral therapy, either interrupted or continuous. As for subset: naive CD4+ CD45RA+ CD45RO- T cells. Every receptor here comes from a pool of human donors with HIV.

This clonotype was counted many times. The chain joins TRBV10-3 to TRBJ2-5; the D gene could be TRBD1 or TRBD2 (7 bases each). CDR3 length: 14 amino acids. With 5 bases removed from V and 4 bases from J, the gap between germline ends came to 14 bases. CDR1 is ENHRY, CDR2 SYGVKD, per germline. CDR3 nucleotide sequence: TGTGCCATCAGTTACACAGGGGAGGGAGAGACCCAGTACTTC. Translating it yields CAISYTGEGETQYF.

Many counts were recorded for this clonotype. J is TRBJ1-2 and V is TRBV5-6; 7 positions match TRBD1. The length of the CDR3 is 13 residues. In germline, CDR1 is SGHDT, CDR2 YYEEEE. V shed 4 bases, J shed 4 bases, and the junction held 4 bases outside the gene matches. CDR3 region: CASSDGQAYGYTF. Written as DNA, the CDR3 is TGTGCCAGCAGCGATGGACAGGCCTATGGCTACACCTTC.

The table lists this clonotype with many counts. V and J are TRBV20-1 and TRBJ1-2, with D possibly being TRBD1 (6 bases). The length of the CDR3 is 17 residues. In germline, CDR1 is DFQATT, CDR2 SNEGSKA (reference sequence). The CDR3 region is CTNLGRGRTESNYGYTF. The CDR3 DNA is TGCACCAACCTGGGCCGGGGAAGGACAGAGTCTAACTATGGCTACACCTTC.

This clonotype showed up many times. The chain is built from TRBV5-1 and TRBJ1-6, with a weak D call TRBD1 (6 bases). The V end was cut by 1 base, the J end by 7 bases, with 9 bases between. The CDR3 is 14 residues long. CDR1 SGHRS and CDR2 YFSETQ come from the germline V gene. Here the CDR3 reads CASSLRGTNSPLHF. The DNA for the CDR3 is TGCGCCAGCAGCTTGCGGGGGACAAATTCACCCCTCCACTTT. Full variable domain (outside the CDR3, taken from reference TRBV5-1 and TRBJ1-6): KAGVTQTPRYLIKTRGQQVTLSCSPISGHRSVSWYQQTPGQGLQFLFEYFSETQRNKGNFPGRFSGRQFSNSRSEMNVSTLELGDSALYLCASSLRGTNSPLHFGNGTRLTVT.

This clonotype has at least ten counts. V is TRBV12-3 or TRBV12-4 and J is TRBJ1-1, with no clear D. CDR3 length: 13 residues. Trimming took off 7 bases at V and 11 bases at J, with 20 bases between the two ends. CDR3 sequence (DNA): TGTGCCAGCAACACAGCCAGGTCAGGTTTCGCTTTCTTT. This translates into CASNTARSGFAFF.

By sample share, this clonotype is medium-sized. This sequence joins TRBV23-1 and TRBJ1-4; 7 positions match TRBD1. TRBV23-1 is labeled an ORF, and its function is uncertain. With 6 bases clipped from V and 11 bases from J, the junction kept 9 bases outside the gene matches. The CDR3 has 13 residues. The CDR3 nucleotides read TGCGCCAGCAGGGGGGACAGCTTTGGGAAACTGTTTTTT. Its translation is CASRGDSFGKLFF.

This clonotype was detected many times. The CDR3 sequence: CATSVQGYSYNEQFF. In DNA, the CDR3 is TGTGCCACCAGTGTCCAGGGGTACTCCTACAATGAGCAGTTCTTC. The chain couples TRBV24-1 to TRBJ2-1, with a weak D call TRBD1 (6 bases). The V and J ends lost 5 bases and 0 bases respectively, with 10 bases between them. Germline V gene lookup returns CDR1 KGHDR and CDR2 SFDVKD. This CDR3 comprises 15 residues.

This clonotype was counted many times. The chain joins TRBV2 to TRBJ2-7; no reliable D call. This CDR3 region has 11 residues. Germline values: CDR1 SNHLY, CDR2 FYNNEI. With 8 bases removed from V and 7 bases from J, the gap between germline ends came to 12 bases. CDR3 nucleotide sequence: TGTGCCAGCCGGGCAGTGGGGGAGCAGTACTTC. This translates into CASRAVGEQYF.

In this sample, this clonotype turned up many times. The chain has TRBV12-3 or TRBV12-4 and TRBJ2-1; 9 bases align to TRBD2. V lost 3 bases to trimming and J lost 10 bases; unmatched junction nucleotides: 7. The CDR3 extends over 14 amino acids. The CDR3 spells CASSLSSGGVEQFF. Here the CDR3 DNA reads TGTGCCAGCAGTTTGAGTAGCGGGGGTGTAGAGCAGTTCTTC.

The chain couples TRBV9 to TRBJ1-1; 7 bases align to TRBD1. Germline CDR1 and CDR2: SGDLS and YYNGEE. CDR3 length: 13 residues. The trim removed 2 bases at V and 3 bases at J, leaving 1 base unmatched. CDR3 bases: TGTGCCAGCAGCGTGACAGGGCACACTGAAGCTTTCTTT. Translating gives CASSVTGHTEAFF.

The CDR3 loop reads CASSPTGDQPQHF. CDR3 nucleotides: TGTGCCAGCTCACCAACAGGGGATCAGCCCCAGCATTTT. The chain uses TRBV18 and TRBJ1-5; 7 bases map to TRBD1. The CDR3 extends over 13 amino acids. The ends lost 2 bases at V and 5 bases at J; junction bases unmatched: 0. Germline CDR1 reads KGHSH; CDR2 reads LQKENI.

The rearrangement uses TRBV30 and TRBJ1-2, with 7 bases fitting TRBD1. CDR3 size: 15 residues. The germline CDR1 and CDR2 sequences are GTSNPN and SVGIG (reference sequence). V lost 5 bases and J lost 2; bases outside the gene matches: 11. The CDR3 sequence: CAWDTHGQANYGYTF. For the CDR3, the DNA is TGTGCCTGGGATACTCACGGACAGGCCAACTATGGCTACACCTTC.

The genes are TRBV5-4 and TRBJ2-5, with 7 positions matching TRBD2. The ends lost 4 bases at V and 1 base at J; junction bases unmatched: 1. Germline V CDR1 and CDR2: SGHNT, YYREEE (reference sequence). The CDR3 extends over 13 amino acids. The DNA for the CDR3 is TGTGCCAGCAGCCCGGGAGGCCAAGAGACCCAGTACTTC. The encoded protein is CASSPGGQETQYF.

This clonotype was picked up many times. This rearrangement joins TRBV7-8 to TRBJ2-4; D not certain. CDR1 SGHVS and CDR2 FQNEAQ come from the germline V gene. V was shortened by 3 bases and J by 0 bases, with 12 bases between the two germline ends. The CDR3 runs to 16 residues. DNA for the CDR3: TGTGCCAGCAGCTTGATGAGCGATCAAGCCAAAAACATTCAGTACTTC. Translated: CASSLMSDQAKNIQYF. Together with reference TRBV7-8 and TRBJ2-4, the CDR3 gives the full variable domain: GAGVSQSPRYKVAKRGQDVALRCDPISGHVSLFWYQQALGQGPEFLTYFQNEAQLDKSGLPSDRFFAERPEGSVSTLKIQRTQQEDSAVYLCASSLMSDQAKNIQYFGAGTRLSVL.

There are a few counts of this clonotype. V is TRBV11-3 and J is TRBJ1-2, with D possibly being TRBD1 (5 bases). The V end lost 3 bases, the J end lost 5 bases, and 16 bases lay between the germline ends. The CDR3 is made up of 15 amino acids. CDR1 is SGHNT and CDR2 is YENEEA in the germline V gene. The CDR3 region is CASSLSQDGKYGYTF. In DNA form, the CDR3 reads TGTGCCAGCAGCTTGTCACAGGACGGGAAGTATGGCTACACCTTC.

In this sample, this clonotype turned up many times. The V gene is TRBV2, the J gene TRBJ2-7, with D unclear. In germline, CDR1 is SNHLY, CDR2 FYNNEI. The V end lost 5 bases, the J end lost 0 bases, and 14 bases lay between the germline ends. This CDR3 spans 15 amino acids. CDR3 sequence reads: CASSPSQVTSYEQYF. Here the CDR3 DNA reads TGTGCCAGCAGTCCCTCTCAGGTTACCTCCTACGAGCAGTACTTC. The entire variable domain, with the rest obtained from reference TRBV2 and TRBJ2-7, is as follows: EPEVTQTPSHQVTQMGQEVILRCVPISNHLYFYWYRQILGQKVEFLVSFYNNEISEKSEIFDDQFSVERPDGSNFTLKIRSTKLEDSAMYFCASSPSQVTSYEQYFGPGTRLTVT.

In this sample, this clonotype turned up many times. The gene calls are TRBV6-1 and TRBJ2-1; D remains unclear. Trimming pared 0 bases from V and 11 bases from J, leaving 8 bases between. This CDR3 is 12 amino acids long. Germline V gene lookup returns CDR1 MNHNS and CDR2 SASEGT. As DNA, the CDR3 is TGTGCCAGCAGTGAAGCGGGCAACCAGCAGTTCTTC. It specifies CASSEAGNQQFF.

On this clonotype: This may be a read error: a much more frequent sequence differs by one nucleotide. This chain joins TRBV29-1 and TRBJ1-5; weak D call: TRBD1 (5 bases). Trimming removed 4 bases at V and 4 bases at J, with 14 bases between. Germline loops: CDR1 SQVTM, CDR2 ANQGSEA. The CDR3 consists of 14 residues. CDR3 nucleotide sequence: TGCAGCGTTGCAGGGTATGGGTGGAATCAGCCCCAGCATTTT. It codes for CSVAGYGWNQPQHF.

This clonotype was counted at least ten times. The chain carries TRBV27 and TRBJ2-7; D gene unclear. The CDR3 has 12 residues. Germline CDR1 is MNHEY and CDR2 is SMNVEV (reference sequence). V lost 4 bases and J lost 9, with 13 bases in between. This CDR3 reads CASSSKVGGQYF. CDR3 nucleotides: TGTGCCAGCAGTTCAAAAGTGGGCGGGCAGTACTTC.

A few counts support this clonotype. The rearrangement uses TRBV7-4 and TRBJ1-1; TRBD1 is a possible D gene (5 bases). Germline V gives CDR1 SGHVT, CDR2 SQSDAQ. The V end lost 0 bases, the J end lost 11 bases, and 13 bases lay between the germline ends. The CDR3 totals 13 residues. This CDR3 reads CASSLAGTGEAFF. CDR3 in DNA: TGTGCCAGCAGCTTAGCGGGGACGGGGGAGGCTTTCTTT.